The 28 T cell receptor beta chains below all came from one sample that was sequenced in a study of T cell responses to AZD1222 COVID-19 vaccine. The data were produced by immunoSEQ multiplex PCR, yet TCRdb's version contains in-frame clones alone and is incomplete. The table includes around 270,000 clones, almost 95% detected once. The material sequenced was peripheral blood, taken 28 days after the second AZD1222 dose. Every receptor here comes from an adult who received the AZD1222 COVID-19 vaccine.

This chain connects TRBV19 to TRBJ1-5, with D hard to call. The CDR3 loop spans 15 amino acids. In germline, CDR1 is LNHDA, CDR2 SQIVND (reference sequence). Between the trimmed V and J ends, which lost 5 bases and 5 bases, there was a span of 16 bases. CDR3: CASSLGNRRDQPQHF. The CDR3 nucleotides read TGTGCCAGTAGTCTTGGGAATCGGCGTGATCAGCCCCAGCATTTT.

This chain connects TRBV27 to TRBJ2-7; no reliable D call. V dropped 3 bases and J dropped 1 base, with 13 bases sitting between them. The CDR3 has 15 residues. Germline CDR1 reads MNHEY; CDR2 reads SMNVEV (reference sequence). In DNA, the CDR3 is TGTGCCAGCAGTTTGGCCACCCCGTGGTCCTACGAGCAGTACTTC. Its protein product is CASSLATPWSYEQYF.

The chain links TRBV2 to TRBJ1-1; D not resolved. Germline values: CDR1 SNHLY, CDR2 FYNNEI. CDR3 length: 12 residues. The germline V and J ends were trimmed by 7 bases and 0 bases, with 6 bases remaining between them. CDR3 nucleotide sequence: TGTGCCAGCAATGGGCTGAACACTGAAGCTTTCTTT. Encoded protein: CASNGLNTEAFF.

The V and J genes are TRBV19 and TRBJ1-1; TRBD1 aligns across 9 bases. V gave up 5 bases and J gave up 1 base; unmatched junction bases: 5. Per the germline V gene, CDR1 is LNHDA and CDR2 is SQIVND (reference sequence). The CDR3 is 15 residues long. The CDR3 region has the DNA TGTGCCAGTAGTTTCACAGGGGGCAGGAACACTGAAGCTTTCTTT. The encoded protein is CASSFTGGRNTEAFF.

The rearrangement joins TRBV28 to TRBJ1-2; perhaps TRBD1 as D (6 bases). V lost 5 bases and J 4 bases, leaving 29 bases between the germline ends. The CDR3 totals 19 residues. Germline V gene data show CDR1 as MDHEN and CDR2 as SYDVKM. CDR3 amino acids: CASSTTPSRLASDSYGYTF. CDR3 in DNA: TGTGCCAGCAGTACCACCCCCTCACGATTGGCCTCGGACAGCTATGGCTACACCTTC.

This clone was seen only a few times. The chain links TRBV20-1 to TRBJ1-1; D gene unclear. The length of the CDR3 is 11 residues. Germline CDR1 DFQATT, CDR2 SNEGSKA (reference sequence). CDR3 coding DNA: TGCACCAAACTACAAGGGCCAGAAGCTTTCTTT. Translation gives CTKLQGPEAFF.

The genes are TRBV7-9 and TRBJ2-7; D ambiguous. V dropped 5 bases and J dropped 2 bases, with 13 bases sitting between them. The CDR3 runs 14 residues. Germline-derived CDR1 and CDR2 are SEHNR and FQNEAQ (reference sequence). The CDR3 DNA follows: TGTGCCAGCAGCCCGACCGACAAGGCCTACGAGCAGTACTTC. Translating gives CASSPTDKAYEQYF.

The CDR3 bases are TGTGCCAGCAGTCGAGACAGGGAGAAGACTGAAGCTTTCTTT. Amino acids: CASSRDREKTEAFF. V and J are TRBV2 and TRBJ1-1; 7 bases line up with TRBD1. After removal of 5 bases from V and 5 bases from J, the junction contained 8 bases not matched to a gene. The CDR3 is 14 residues long. From germline, CDR1 is SNHLY and CDR2 FYNNEI.

The J gene is TRBJ1-1, the V gene TRBV7-3, with D unresolved. Germline CDR1 SGHTA, CDR2 FQGTGA. Trimming stripped 5 bases from V and 1 base from J, with 8 bases between. The CDR3 runs to 13 residues. CDR3 bases: TGTGCCAGCAGCCAATCCCGGAACACTGAAGCTTTCTTT. This codes for CASSQSRNTEAFF.

CDR3 in DNA: TGTGCCAGCAGCTTAAGGGGACAGGGGGACAATCAGCCCCAGCATTTT. This gives the protein CASSLRGQGDNQPQHF. The chain carries TRBV7-2 and TRBJ1-5; 11 positions agree with TRBD1. In germline, CDR1 is SGHTA, CDR2 FQGNSA. CDR3 size: 16 residues. V lost 2 bases and J lost 3; bases outside the gene matches: 3.

The chain couples TRBV28 to TRBJ1-2; D is ambiguous. Trimming stripped 6 bases from V and 4 bases from J, with 18 bases between. The CDR3 extends over 15 amino acids. From germline, CDR1 is MDHEN and CDR2 SYDVKM. For the CDR3, the DNA is TGTGCCAGCAGAGCCCCGGGGTCGACCCCCTATGGCTACACCTTC. The encoded protein is CASRAPGSTPYGYTF.

V usage is TRBV4-2 and J usage is TRBJ2-7, with D possibly TRBD2 on 5 matching bases. V was trimmed by 5 bases and J by 3 bases, leaving 14 bases between them. The CDR3 contains 14 residues. CDR1 is LGHNA and CDR2 is YNFKEQ in the germline V gene. The CDR3 reads CASSSYTRSYEQYF. CDR3 in DNA: TGTGCCAGCAGCTCATACACTAGGAGCTACGAGCAGTACTTC.

This clone was seen once. This chain connects TRBV7-3 to TRBJ2-1; TRBD2 agrees at 8 bases. V was clipped by 3 bases and J by 8 bases; unmatched bases: 3. The CDR3 spans 13 residues. In germline, CDR1 is SGHTA, CDR2 FQGTGA. CDR3 amino acids: CASSFVTSDEQFF. As DNA, the CDR3 is TGTGCCAGCAGCTTCGTGACTAGCGATGAGCAGTTCTTC.

V usage is TRBV19 and J usage is TRBJ2-7; TRBD1 might be the D (5 bases). V lost 5 bases and J 0 bases, leaving 11 bases between the germline ends. Per the germline V gene, CDR1 is LNHDA and CDR2 is SQIVND (reference sequence). This CDR3 comprises 14 residues. CDR3 region: CASSDTGDSYEQYF. The DNA of the CDR3 is TGTGCCAGTAGTGACACAGGAGACTCCTACGAGCAGTACTTC.

The rearrangement joins TRBV18 to TRBJ1-5, with D unclear. Germline V gene lookup returns CDR1 KGHSH and CDR2 LQKENI. The CDR3 covers 13 residues. Trimming removed 4 bases from V and 5 bases from J, with 9 bases in between. The CDR3 reads CASSQRRDQPQHF. In DNA, the CDR3 is TGTGCCAGCTCACAACGGCGGGATCAGCCCCAGCATTTT.

The V and J genes are TRBV7-9 and TRBJ2-7, with D possibly matching TRBD1 (6 bases). The CDR3 consists of 12 residues. Trimming took off 8 bases at V and 1 base at J, with 9 bases between the two ends. Per germline, CDR1 SEHNR and CDR2 FQNEAQ (reference sequence). Written as DNA, the CDR3 is TGTGCCAGCTCGGACAGTTCCTACGAGCAGTACTTC. As protein: CASSDSSYEQYF.

The V gene is TRBV20-1, the J gene TRBJ1-1; no clear D. The CDR3 consists of 10 residues. In germline, CDR1 is DFQATT, CDR2 SNEGSKA (reference sequence). The ends were cut back, 6 bases at V and 5 bases at J, with 7 bases in the middle. The CDR3 spells CSAPLTEAFF. The DNA of the CDR3 is TGCAGTGCCCCTTTGACTGAAGCTTTCTTT.

The genes are TRBV7-9 and TRBJ1-2; D gene uncertain. Trimming took 2 bases from V and 3 from J, leaving 7 bases between them. Germline assignment: CDR1 SEHNR and CDR2 FQNEAQ (reference sequence). The CDR3 has 13 amino acids. The CDR3, as DNA: TGTGCCAGCAGCTTACGGTCGGACTATGGCTACACCTTC. This gives the protein CASSLRSDYGYTF.

This clone was counted a few times. The rearrangement joins TRBV5-4 to TRBJ2-5; 7 nucleotides line up with TRBD1. Per germline, CDR1 SGHNT and CDR2 YYREEE (reference sequence). J gave up 5 bases and V 2 bases, and 6 bases lay outside the gene matches. The CDR3 extends over 14 amino acids. The CDR3 nucleotides are TGTGCCAGCAGCTTAACAGGGGTGGAGGAGACCCAGTACTTC. It is translated as CASSLTGVEETQYF. Variable domain in full (rest from reference TRBV5-4 and TRBJ2-5): ETGVTQSPTHLIKTRGQQVTLRCSSQSGHNTVSWYQQALGQGPQFIFQYYREEENGRGNFPPRFSGLQFPNYSSELNVNALELDDSALYLCASSLTGVEETQYFGPGTRLLVL.

V and J are TRBV29-1 and TRBJ1-1; the D gene is possibly TRBD1 (6 bases). This CDR3 is 11 amino acids long. Trimming took off 7 bases at V and 7 bases at J, with 13 bases between the two ends. Germline assignment: CDR1 SQVTM and CDR2 ANQGSEA. The CDR3 here is CSGTGTLEAFF. Here the CDR3 DNA reads TGCAGCGGGACCGGGACACTTGAAGCTTTCTTT. Full variable domain (outside the CDR3, taken from reference TRBV29-1 and TRBJ1-1): SAVISQKPSRDICQRGTSLTIQCQVDSQVTMMFWYRQQPGQSLTLIATANQGSEATYESGFVIDKFPISRPNLTFSTLTVSNMSPEDSSIYLCSGTGTLEAFFGQGTRLTVV.

This chain connects TRBV6-5 to TRBJ2-7, with no clear D. Germline CDR1 is MNHEY and CDR2 is SVGAGI. The CDR3 covers 13 residues. Trimming removed 6 bases at V and 3 bases at J, with 12 bases between. CDR3 DNA: TGTGCCAGCAGACCGACTGTGCTCTACGAGCAGTACTTC. This gives the protein CASRPTVLYEQYF.

The V and J genes are TRBV29-1 and TRBJ1-1, with 7 bases fitting TRBD1. V trimming: 4 bases; J trimming: 1 base; junction bases outside the gene matches: 3. The germline V gene encodes CDR1 SQVTM and CDR2 ANQGSEA. CDR3 length: 13 residues. Written as DNA, the CDR3 is TGCAGCGTTGGAGGGGGCACGAACACTGAAGCTTTCTTT. It codes for CSVGGGTNTEAFF. Supplemented by reference TRBV29-1 and TRBJ1-1, the full variable domain reads SAVISQKPSRDICQRGTSLTIQCQVDSQVTMMFWYRQQPGQSLTLIATANQGSEATYESGFVIDKFPISRPNLTFSTLTVSNMSPEDSSIYLCSVGGGTNTEAFFGQGTRLTVV.

The chain employs TRBV27 and TRBJ2-2, with D uncertain. The germline V and J ends were trimmed by 0 bases and 5 bases, with 7 bases remaining between them. The CDR3 covers 14 residues. CDR1 and CDR2 from the germline V gene are MNHEY and SMNVEV (reference sequence). The CDR3 nucleotides are TGTGCCAGCAGTTTATCGCCCCGAACCGGGGAGCTGTTTTTT. Its translation is CASSLSPRTGELFF.

The chain employs TRBV2 and TRBJ2-7; D tentatively reads TRBD1 or TRBD2 (7 bases each). The V end was cut by 4 bases, the J end by 6 bases, with 16 bases between. This CDR3 is built from 14 residues. Germline lookup yields CDR1 SNHLY and CDR2 FYNNEI. CDR3 sequence reads: CASSVGGGGAEQYF. For the CDR3, the DNA is TGTGCCAGCAGTGTGGGGGGAGGGGGCGCCGAGCAGTACTTC.

V is TRBV5-4 and J is TRBJ1-1; D perhaps matches TRBD1 (5 bases). V dropped 4 bases and J dropped 5 bases, with 12 bases sitting between them. The germline V gene encodes CDR1 SGHNT and CDR2 YYREEE (reference sequence). The length of the CDR3 is 13 residues. The CDR3, as DNA: TGTGCCAGCAGCCTGAGGGGCCGGACTGAAGCTTTCTTT. This codes for CASSLRGRTEAFF.

The genes are TRBV7-2 and TRBJ2-7; 12 nucleotides align to TRBD2. Per germline, CDR1 SGHTA and CDR2 FQGNSA. There are 14 residues in the CDR3. The V gene end was trimmed by 6 bases and the J gene end by 0 bases; junction bases not matched to a gene: 0. CDR3 in DNA: TGTGCCAGCAGGACTAGCGGGGGCTCCTACGAGCAGTACTTC. This codes for CASRTSGGSYEQYF.

A single count supports this clone. J is TRBJ1-5 and V is TRBV30; 7 bases line up with TRBD1. The length of the CDR3 is 14 residues. Germline V gene lookup returns CDR1 GTSNPN and CDR2 SVGIG (reference sequence). The V gene end was trimmed by 4 bases and the J gene end by 7 bases; junction bases not matched to a gene: 10. In DNA form, the CDR3 reads TGTGCCTGGAACCCGAGACAGGGTGGGCAGCCCCAGCATTTT. Translation: CAWNPRQGGQPQHF.

CDR3 in amino acids: CASSFTGGASPLRALHF. Here the CDR3 DNA reads TGTGCCAGCAGCTTTACAGGGGGCGCCAGCCCCTTACGGGCCCTCCACTTT. The genes are TRBV7-8 and TRBJ1-6; TRBD1 agrees at 9 bases. This CDR3 is built from 17 residues. Germline lookup yields CDR1 SGHVS and CDR2 FQNEAQ. The junction had 17 bases not matched to a gene; V was cut back by 3 bases and J by 14 bases. The complete variable domain, with remaining parts taken from reference TRBV7-8 and TRBJ1-6, reads GAGVSQSPRYKVAKRGQDVALRCDPISGHVSLFWYQQALGQGPEFLTYFQNEAQLDKSGLPSDRFFAERPEGSVSTLKIQRTQQEDSAVYLCASSFTGGASPLRALHFGNGTRLTVT.